Given below is one T cell receptor (beta chain) in context. Antigen: not known. The templates were synthetic TCR analogs, and they were spiked into each PCR. Clones were sequenced by immunoSEQ multiplex PCR, and TCRdb holds only the in-frame ones, with some missing. The data contain approximately 50,000 clones, about 88% of them seen just once; the ten biggest clones take up more than 3%. CDR1 is KGHSH, CDR2 LQKENI, per germline. Trimming at V came to 3 bases and at J to 2 bases, leaving 5 bases not matched to a gene. CDR3 length: 16 amino acids. Time point here: pretreatment peripheral blood. The record originates from a study of PD-L1 blockade in urothelial cancer. The wider study: Patients commenced intravenous atezolizumab, 1,200 mg every 3 weeks, in 2014. The study recovered a median of approximately 150,000 T cells per blood sample. Broader study findings: Durable-benefit patients showed greater tumor-associated blood clone expansion at 3 weeks.

The input for sequencing was PBMCs, taken around atezolizumab (anti-PD-L1) treatment. This chain uses TRBV18 with TRBJ1-5, with 9 bases lining up with TRBD1. The TCR was taken from a man between 65 and 85 years old with urothelial cancer. The CDR3 reads CASSPPGQGGNQPQHF. The DNA of the CDR3 is TGTGCCAGCTCACCGCCGGGACAGGGAGGCAATCAGCCCCAGCATTTT.